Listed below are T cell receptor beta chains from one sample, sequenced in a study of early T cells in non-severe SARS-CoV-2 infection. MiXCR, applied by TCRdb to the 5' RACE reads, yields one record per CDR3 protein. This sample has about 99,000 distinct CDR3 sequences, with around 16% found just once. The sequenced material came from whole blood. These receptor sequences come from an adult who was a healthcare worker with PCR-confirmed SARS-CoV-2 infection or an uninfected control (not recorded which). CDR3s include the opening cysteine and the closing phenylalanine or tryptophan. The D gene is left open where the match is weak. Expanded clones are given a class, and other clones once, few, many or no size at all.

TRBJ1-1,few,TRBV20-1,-,TGCAGTGCTAGGAAGTGGGGAGTAGACACTGAAGCTTTCTTT,CSARKWGVDTEAFF
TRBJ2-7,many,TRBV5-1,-,TGCGCCAGCAGCTTGGAACCCAGGGGCTCCTACGAGCAGTACTTC,CASSLEPRGSYEQYF
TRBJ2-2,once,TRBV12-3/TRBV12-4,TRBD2,TGTGCCAGCAGGGACGGGACTAGCGGGGGGAACACCGGGGAGCTGTTTTTT,CASRDGTSGGNTGELFF
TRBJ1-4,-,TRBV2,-,TGTGCCAGCAGTGAAGCCGGGACTGCCCCGGAAAAACTGTTTTTT,CASSEAGTAPEKLFF
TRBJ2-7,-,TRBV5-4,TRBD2,TGTGGCAGCAGCTTTCTTAGCGGGCGCTCCTACGAGCAGTACTTC,CGSSFLSGRSYEQYF
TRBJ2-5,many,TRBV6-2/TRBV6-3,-,TGTGCCAGCAGTTACTCAGAAAGTCAAGAGACCCAGTACTTC,CASSYSESQETQYF
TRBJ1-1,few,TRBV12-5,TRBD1,TGTGCTAGTGGTTTGGTAGCGATCACCGGGACAGGGGGCATGCTGGGTGAAGCTTTCTTT,CASGLVAITGTGGMLGEAFF
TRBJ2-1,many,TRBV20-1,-,TGCAGTGCTAGAGGGACCGGGACCCCGGATGAGCAGTTCTTC,CSARGTGTPDEQFF
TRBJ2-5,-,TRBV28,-,TGTGCCAGCAGTTTAAACAGGAGAGAGACCCAGTACTTC,CASSLNRRETQYF
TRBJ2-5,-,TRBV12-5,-,TGTGCTAGTGGTTTCAGTTCAGGGCAAGAGACCCAGTACTTC,CASGFSSGQETQYF
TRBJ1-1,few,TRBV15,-,TGTGCCACCAGCAGCCGCAGGGGAGTATGGACTGAAGCTTTCTTT,CATSSRRGVWTEAFF
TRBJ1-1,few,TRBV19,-,TGTGCCAGTAGTAAGTACGTGTCAATGGGGGACACTGAAGCTTTCTTT,CASSKYVSMGDTEAFF
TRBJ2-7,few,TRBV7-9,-,TGTGCCAGCAGCTTATCCGGGACCGTCGAGCAGTACTTC,CASSLSGTVEQYF
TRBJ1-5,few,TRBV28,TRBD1,TGTGCCAGCAGTTTAGGGGACAGCCATAGCAATCAGCCCCAGCATTTT,CASSLGDSHSNQPQHF
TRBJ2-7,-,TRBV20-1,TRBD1,TGCAGTGCTAAAGTCAGGGGGAACTACGAGCAGTACTTC,CSAKVRGNYEQYF
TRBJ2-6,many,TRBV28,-,TGTGCCAGCCAGGAGTCTGGGGCCAACGTCCTGACTTTC,CASQESGANVLTF
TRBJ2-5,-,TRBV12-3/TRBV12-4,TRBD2,TGTGCCAGCAGTCCCGGGACTAGCGGGGGGGCCCAAGAGACCCAGTACTTC,CASSPGTSGGAQETQYF
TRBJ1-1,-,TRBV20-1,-,TGCAGTCCCGACGCCTCCGTCTCAGTGAACACTGAAGCTTTCTTT,CSPDASVSVNTEAFF
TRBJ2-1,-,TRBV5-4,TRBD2,TGTGCCAGCAGCTCGGGACTAGCGGGCGTCTACAATGAGCAGTTCTTC,CASSSGLAGVYNEQFF